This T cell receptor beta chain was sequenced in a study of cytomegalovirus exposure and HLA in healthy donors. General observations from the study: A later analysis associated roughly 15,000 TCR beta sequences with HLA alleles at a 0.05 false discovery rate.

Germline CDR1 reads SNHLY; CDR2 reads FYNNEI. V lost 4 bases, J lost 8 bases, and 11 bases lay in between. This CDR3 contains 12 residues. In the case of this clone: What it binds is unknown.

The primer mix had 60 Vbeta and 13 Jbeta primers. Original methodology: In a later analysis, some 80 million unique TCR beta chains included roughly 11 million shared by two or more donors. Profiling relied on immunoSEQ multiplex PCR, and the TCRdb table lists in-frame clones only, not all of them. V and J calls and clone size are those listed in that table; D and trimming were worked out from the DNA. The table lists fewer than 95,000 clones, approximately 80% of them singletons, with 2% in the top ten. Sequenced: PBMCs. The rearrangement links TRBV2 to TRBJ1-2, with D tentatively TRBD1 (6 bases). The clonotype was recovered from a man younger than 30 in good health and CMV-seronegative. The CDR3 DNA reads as TGTGCCAGCAGTGGACAGGCCAGGGGCTACACCTTC. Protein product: CASSGQARGYTF.